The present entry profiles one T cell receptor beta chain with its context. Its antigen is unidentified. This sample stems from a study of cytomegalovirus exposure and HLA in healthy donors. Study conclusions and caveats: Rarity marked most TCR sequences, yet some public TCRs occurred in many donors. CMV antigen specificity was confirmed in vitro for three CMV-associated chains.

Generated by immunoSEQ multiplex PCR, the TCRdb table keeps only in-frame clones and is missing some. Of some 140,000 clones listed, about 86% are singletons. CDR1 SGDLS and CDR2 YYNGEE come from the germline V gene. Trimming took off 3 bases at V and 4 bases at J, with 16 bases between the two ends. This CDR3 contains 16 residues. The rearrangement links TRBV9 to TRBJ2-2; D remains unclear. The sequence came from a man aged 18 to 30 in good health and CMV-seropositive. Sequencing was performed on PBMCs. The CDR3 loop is CASSDGSRSPTGELFF. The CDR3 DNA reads TGTGCCAGCAGCGACGGGTCTCGATCGCCCACCGGGGAGCTGTTTTTT.